This T cell receptor beta chain was captured by sequencing in a study of lymphopenia after photon versus proton radiotherapy. The V end lost 2 bases, the J end lost 3 bases, and 14 bases lay between the germline ends. The CDR3 length is 15 residues. Germline V gene sequence: CDR1 GTSNPN, CDR2 SVGIG (reference sequence). The protocol was immunoSEQ multiplex PCR, while the TCRdb copy is restricted to in-frame clones and leaves out a portion. The sample includes about 4,500 clones, roughly 71% of them seen just once. Points from the study as a whole: Post-nadir TCR diversity decline inversely tracked overall survival among those who died. Better survival with proton therapy was suggested as possible, not demonstrated.

As concerns this clone: Antigen specificity is unknown.

The starting material was peripheral blood, obtained from a patient treated with proton-based radiotherapy. The chain combines TRBV30 with TRBJ2-4; D gene unclear. The sequence came from an elderly man with esophageal cancer. CDR3 DNA: TGTGCCTGGAGTTTCGGATCTATCGGCAAAAACATTCAGTACTTC. This encodes CAWSFGSIGKNIQYF.